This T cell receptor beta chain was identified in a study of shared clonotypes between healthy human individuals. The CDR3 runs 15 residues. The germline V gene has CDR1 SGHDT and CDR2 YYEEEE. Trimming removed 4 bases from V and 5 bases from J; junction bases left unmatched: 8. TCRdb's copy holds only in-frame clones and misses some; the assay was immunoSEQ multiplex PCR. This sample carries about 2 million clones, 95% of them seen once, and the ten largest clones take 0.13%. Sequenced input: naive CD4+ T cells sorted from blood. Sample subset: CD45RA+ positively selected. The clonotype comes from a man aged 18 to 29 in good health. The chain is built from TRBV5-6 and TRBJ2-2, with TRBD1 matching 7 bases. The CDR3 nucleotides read TGTGCCAGCAGCAGGACGCCAGGGGGTACCGGGGAGCTGTTTTTT. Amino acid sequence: CASSRTPGGTGELFF.